This T cell receptor beta chain was sequenced during a study of cytomegalovirus exposure and HLA in healthy donors. Study-level points and caveats: Accurate HLA-A and HLA-B prediction from TCR beta sequences was reported for most subjects. Associated with HLA alleles at 0.05 false discovery rate in a later analysis were 15,000 to 20,000 TCR beta sequences. In vitro assays verified that three CMV-associated chains recognized CMV antigens specifically.

On this clone: Its antigen is currently unknown.

The CDR3 has 14 residues. CDR1 and CDR2 from the germline V gene are LNHDA and SQIVND (reference sequence). The germline V and J ends were trimmed by 1 base and 5 bases, with 9 bases remaining between them. PCR was performed using 60 Vbeta and 13 Jbeta primers. Clones were read by immunoSEQ multiplex PCR, and TCRdb kept only the in-frame ones, dropping some. The table has under 200,000 clones, 77% seen once. The sample taken for sequencing was PBMCs. The receptor's source is a woman aged 40 to 49 in good health and CMV-seropositive. The V gene is TRBV19, the J gene TRBJ1-5; TRBD1 might be the D (6 bases). CDR3 residues: CASSIGTGYQPQHF. As DNA, the CDR3 is TGTGCCAGTAGTATAGGCACAGGGTATCAGCCCCAGCATTTT. Variable domain in full (rest from reference TRBV19 and TRBJ1-5): DGGITQSPKYLFRKEGQNVTLSCEQNLNHDAMYWYRQDPGQGLRLIYYSQIVNDFQKGDIAEGYSVSREKKESFPLTVTSAQKNPTAFYLCASSIGTGYQPQHFGDGTRLSIL.